Below are 32 T cell receptor beta chains sequenced from a single sample in a study of shared clonotypes between healthy human individuals (dated by TCRdb to 2018 to 2021). Library preparation was by the immunoSEQ multiplex PCR assay. As stored in TCRdb, this immuneACCESS dataset retains in-frame rearrangements with V and J assigned. A fraction of the clones does not appear; measured against another copy, unresolved V genes explain less than half of the discrepancy, and the remainder lacks a known reason. The sample records approximately 1,000,000 clones, around three quarters of which are singletons. The ten largest clonotypes hold 0.7% to 0.95% of the sample. The sequenced sample consisted of memory CD4+ T cells from PBMCs. The cell subset or site tag for this specimen amounts to: CD45RA-negative fraction. All receptors come from a man in his late teens or twenties in good health. Some clones in this sample may be carry-over from other donors' samples.

The V gene is TRBV11-3, the J gene TRBJ2-1; 9 bases fit TRBD2. The CDR3 runs to 15 residues. Germline loops: CDR1 SGHNT, CDR2 YENEEA. V shed 1 base and J 5 bases; nucleotides not matched to a gene: 3. CDR3 sequence reads: CASSLASGTNNEQFF. The CDR3 region has the DNA TGTGCCAGCAGCTTAGCTAGCGGGACCAACAATGAGCAGTTCTTC.

V is TRBV7-9 and J is TRBJ2-3; unclear D gene. V shed 1 base and J shed 0 bases, with 8 bases lying between them. Per the germline V gene, CDR1 is SEHNR and CDR2 is FQNEAQ (reference sequence). CDR3 length: 15 residues. CDR3 sequence (DNA): TGTGCCAGCAGCTTAGGGCTGGATAGCACAGATACGCAGTATTTT. As protein: CASSLGLDSTDTQYF. Full variable domain (missing parts from reference TRBV7-9 and TRBJ2-3): DTGVSQNPRHKITKRGQNVTFRCDPISEHNRLYWYRQTLGQGPEFLTYFQNEAQLEKSRLLSDRFSAERPKGSFSTLEIQRTEQGDSAMYLCASSLGLDSTDTQYFGPGTRLTVL.

The table lists this clone with a few counts. J is TRBJ2-1 and V is TRBV6-1; possibly TRBD2 for D (6 bases). The CDR3 has 13 amino acids. V was clipped by 7 bases and J by 4 bases, with 11 bases between them. CDR1 is MNHNS, CDR2 SASEGT, per germline. The chain's CDR3 is CASTAGWYNEQFF. For the CDR3, the DNA is TGTGCCAGCACGGCGGGGTGGTACAATGAGCAGTTCTTC.

This chain links TRBV25-1 with TRBJ2-1, with D perhaps TRBD1 or TRBD2 (5 bases each). Trimming took off 1 base at V and 9 bases at J, with 19 bases between the two ends. Germline CDR1 and CDR2: MGHDK and SYGVNS. This CDR3 has 16 residues. CDR3 amino acids: CASSESLGRIRLEQFF. As DNA, the CDR3 is TGTGCCAGCAGTGAATCCTTGGGACGGATCCGGCTTGAGCAGTTCTTC.

The rearrangement joins TRBV6-5 to TRBJ2-3; D possibly uses TRBD1 or TRBD2 (6 bases each). CDR3 size: 15 residues. Germline V gene data show CDR1 as MNHEY and CDR2 as SVGAGI. The V end was cut by 6 bases, the J end by 1 base, with 14 bases between. The CDR3 DNA is TGTGCCAGCAGCGCGACGGGGGCGCGCACAGATACGCAGTATTTT. This codes for CASSATGARTDTQYF.

V usage is TRBV7-6 and J usage is TRBJ2-2, with D hard to call. This CDR3 has 15 residues. Germline assignment: CDR1 SGHVS and CDR2 FNYEAQ. Trimming stripped 1 base from V and 1 base from J, with 7 bases between. CDR3 DNA: TGTGCCAGCAGCTTAGTCCCCGGGAACACCGGGGAGCTGTTTTTT. This translates into CASSLVPGNTGELFF.

The gene calls are TRBV7-6 and TRBJ1-5; D unresolved. The CDR3 runs to 15 residues. The germline V and J ends were trimmed by 1 base and 1 base, with 8 bases remaining between them. Germline CDR1 SGHVS, CDR2 FNYEAQ. The DNA for the CDR3 is TGTGCCAGCAGCTTAGTTCCGGGGAGCAATCAGCCCCAGCATTTT. This sequence encodes CASSLVPGSNQPQHF.

The chain has TRBV29-1 and TRBJ2-7; D possibly corresponds to TRBD2 (7 bases). The CDR3 has 14 residues. The germline gives CDR1 SQVTM, CDR2 ANQGSEA. Trimming took 7 bases from V and 2 from J, leaving 18 bases between them. CDR3 sequence (DNA): TGCAGCGGTGGCCCAGGGGCGGGGGCCTACGAGCAGTACTTC. This codes for CSGGPGAGAYEQYF.

The V and J genes are TRBV6-1 and TRBJ2-6; 8 nucleotides align to TRBD1. The V gene's germline CDR1 is MNHNS and CDR2 SASEGT. The CDR3 covers 18 residues. The trim removed 4 bases at V and 0 bases at J, leaving 8 bases unmatched. The CDR3 coding sequence is TGTGCCAGCAGTGGGGACAGGCTAACGGCCTCTGGGGCCAACGTCCTGACTTTC. Its protein product is CASSGDRLTASGANVLTF.

The rearrangement uses TRBV2 and TRBJ2-3, with D perhaps TRBD2 (6 bases). The CDR3 is 15 amino acids. V lost 3 bases and J lost 2, with 12 bases in between. Germline CDR1 SNHLY, CDR2 FYNNEI. The chain's CDR3 is CASSDSGVDTDTQYF. The CDR3 region has the DNA TGTGCCAGCAGTGACTCGGGAGTCGACACAGATACGCAGTATTTT.

CDR3 DNA sequence: TGTGCCAGCAGTTTAAGTTTTGGGGGAGGAGGGGAGACCCAGTACTTC. It translates to CASSLSFGGGGETQYF. The V gene is TRBV27, the J gene TRBJ2-5, with a tentative D call TRBD2 (6 bases). The ends were cut back, 2 bases at V and 5 bases at J, with 18 bases in the middle. This CDR3 spans 16 amino acids. Germline V CDR1 and CDR2: MNHEY, SMNVEV (reference sequence).

This rearrangement joins TRBV5-4 to TRBJ1-2, with 7 bases identical to TRBD1. Germline CDR1 SGHNT, CDR2 YYREEE (reference sequence). This CDR3 spans 15 amino acids. V was clipped by 4 bases and J by 3 bases; unmatched bases: 9. The CDR3 bases are TGTGCCAGCAGCCGGGGAGCCGGACAGGACTATGGCTACACCTTC. The encoded protein is CASSRGAGQDYGYTF. Drawing the rest from reference TRBV5-4 and TRBJ1-2, the complete variable domain is ETGVTQSPTHLIKTRGQQVTLRCSSQSGHNTVSWYQQALGQGPQFIFQYYREEENGRGNFPPRFSGLQFPNYSSELNVNALELDDSALYLCASSRGAGQDYGYTFGSGTRLTVV.

V and J are TRBV28 and TRBJ2-4; a possible D gene is TRBD1 (5 bases). Trimming stripped 5 bases from V and 0 bases from J, with 14 bases between. The CDR3 sequence is 16 residues long. The germline V gene has CDR1 MDHEN and CDR2 SYDVKM. CDR3 bases: TGTGCCAGCAGTCCCCCACTCAGGGTAGCCAAAAACATTCAGTACTTC. This encodes CASSPPLRVAKNIQYF.

This clone came up once. The chain carries TRBV5-1 and TRBJ2-7; D not resolved. V was clipped by 1 base and J by 2 bases, with 13 bases between them. CDR1 is SGHRS and CDR2 is YFSETQ in the germline V gene. This CDR3 is built from 15 residues. This CDR3 is CASSLSGAGAYEQYF. The DNA for the CDR3 is TGCGCCAGCAGCTTGTCGGGTGCCGGCGCCTACGAGCAGTACTTC.

This chain uses TRBV18 with TRBJ2-6; TRBD1 matches at 9 bases. J gave up 0 bases and V 3 bases, and 3 bases lay outside the gene matches. This CDR3 region has 17 residues. The V gene's germline CDR1 is KGHSH and CDR2 LQKENI. As DNA, the CDR3 is TGTGCCAGCTCACCTCGACAGGGGGACTCTGGGGCCAACGTCCTGACTTTC. It encodes CASSPRQGDSGANVLTF.

The chain recombines TRBV5-5 with TRBJ1-1, with a possible D match to TRBD1 (5 bases). CDR1 is SGHKS and CDR2 is YYEKEE in the germline V gene (reference sequence). Trimming removed 4 bases from V and 6 bases from J, with 22 bases in between. This CDR3 has 16 residues. CDR3 loop: CASSREGRRGASEAFF. CDR3 in DNA: TGTGCCAGCAGCCGAGAAGGCCGTAGGGGTGCGTCTGAAGCTTTCTTT.

The chain is built from TRBV9 and TRBJ1-2; no reliable D call. The CDR3 runs 18 residues. Germline CDR1 is SGDLS and CDR2 is YYNGEE. Trimming cost V 0 bases and J 0 bases, with 18 bases left between them. In nucleotides, the CDR3 is TGTGCCAGCAGCGTAGCTACGGGAGGGCGGCCAACTAACTATGGCTACACCTTC. This sequence encodes CASSVATGGRPTNYGYTF.

The chain carries TRBV2 and TRBJ2-7; D possibly uses TRBD1 or TRBD2 (6 bases each). Germline V gene sequence: CDR1 SNHLY, CDR2 FYNNEI. The length of the CDR3 is 16 residues. With 4 bases removed from V and 6 bases from J, the gap between germline ends came to 22 bases. For the CDR3, the DNA is TGTGCCAGCAGTGGGCCGGCCGGGGGCAAAGGTCCCGAGCAGTACTTC. The encoded protein is CASSGPAGGKGPEQYF.

The V gene is TRBV18, the J gene TRBJ1-4; D is undetermined. The CDR3 is 14 residues long. CDR1 is KGHSH, CDR2 LQKENI, per germline. The V and J ends lost 6 bases and 2 bases respectively, with 10 bases between them. CDR3 sequence reads: CASSDGVTNEKLFF. DNA of the CDR3: TGTGCCAGCTCTGATGGCGTCACTAATGAAAAACTGTTTTTT.

This chain connects TRBV4-1 to TRBJ2-3, with 8 bases aligning to TRBD1. The CDR3 is 15 amino acids. CDR1 and CDR2 from the germline V gene are MGHRA and YSYEKL. V lost 4 bases and J lost 2; bases outside the gene matches: 5. The CDR3 sequence is CASSRTGFATDTQYF. The CDR3 DNA reads TGCGCCAGCAGCCGGACAGGGTTTGCCACAGATACGCAGTATTTT.

This sequence joins TRBV5-8 and TRBJ2-7; D remains unclear. Germline assignment: CDR1 SGHTS and CDR2 YDEGEE. The CDR3 has 13 amino acids. Trimming took off 7 bases at V and 4 bases at J, with 15 bases between the two ends. For the CDR3, the DNA is TGTGCCAGCCGGCCACCCGGGTATTACGAGCAGTACTTC. Protein product: CASRPPGYYEQYF. The whole variable domain, remainder taken from reference TRBV5-8 and TRBJ2-7, is EAGVTQSPTHLIKTRGQQATLRCSPISGHTSVYWYQQALGLGLQFLLWYDEGEERNRGNFPPRFSGRQFPNYSSELNVNALELEDSALYLCASRPPGYYEQYFGPGTRLTVT.

Points on this clone: A much larger clone sits a single nucleotide away, making a read error possible. The chain carries TRBV7-8 and TRBJ1-5, with a tentative D call TRBD1 (5 bases). V dropped 5 bases and J dropped 6 bases, with 14 bases sitting between them. From germline, CDR1 is SGHVS and CDR2 FQNEAQ. The CDR3 runs 14 residues. The CDR3 reads CASSRRGVRQPQHF. CDR3 bases: TGTGCCAGCAGCAGGAGAGGGGTTCGTCAGCCCCAGCATTTT.

This clone appeared a single time. The chain couples TRBV29-1 to TRBJ2-7, with D possibly TRBD1 on 8 matching bases. The CDR3 extends over 12 amino acids. The germline V and J ends were trimmed by 6 bases and 7 bases, with 16 bases remaining between them. The germline V gene encodes CDR1 SQVTM and CDR2 ANQGSEA. CDR3 bases: TGCAGCGTACAGGGGGGGCCGAGGGAGCAGTACTTC. Translating it yields CSVQGGPREQYF.

This rearrangement joins TRBV5-6 to TRBJ1-2; D remains unclear. CDR1 SGHDT and CDR2 YYEEEE come from the germline V gene. The CDR3 loop spans 12 amino acids. Deletions cut 0 bases from V and 8 bases from J, with 8 bases between. CDR3 bases: TGTGCCAGCAGCTTGGGCTCCGGCGGCTACACCTTC. Translating it yields CASSLGSGGYTF.

The genes are TRBV6-1 and TRBJ1-3; perhaps TRBD1 as D (5 bases). This CDR3 spans 16 amino acids. Germline CDR1 MNHNS, CDR2 SASEGT. V was shortened by 4 bases and J by 3 bases, with 16 bases between the two germline ends. CDR3 DNA: TGTGCCAGCAGTGCCATAAGGACATCTTATGGAAACACCATATATTTT. This sequence encodes CASSAIRTSYGNTIYF.

This sequence joins TRBV18 and TRBJ2-5; D tentatively fits TRBD1 or TRBD2 (6 bases each). Germline V gene sequence: CDR1 KGHSH, CDR2 LQKENI. The CDR3 extends over 15 amino acids. V was pared by 1 base and J by 2 bases, with 11 bases between. The CDR3 DNA follows: TGTGCCAGCTCACCACAGACAGGACTACAAGAGACCCAGTACTTC. Amino acids: CASSPQTGLQETQYF.

The gene calls are TRBV30 and TRBJ2-7; D ambiguous. V gave up 7 bases and J gave up 0 bases, with 16 bases separating them. This CDR3 region has 14 residues. Per germline, CDR1 GTSNPN and CDR2 SVGIG (reference sequence). CDR3 in DNA: TGTGCCTCCAAAAATTCAGGCCTCTCCTACGAGCAGTACTTC. Amino acid sequence: CASKNSGLSYEQYF.

The V and J genes are TRBV7-9 and TRBJ1-2; 11 positions agree with TRBD1. The germline V gene has CDR1 SEHNR and CDR2 FQNEAQ (reference sequence). The CDR3 covers 15 residues. V lost 5 bases to trimming and J lost 5 bases; unmatched junction nucleotides: 7. CDR3 nucleotides: TGTGCCAGCAGCCGACGGACAGGGGGCTCATATGGCTACACCTTC. This encodes CASSRRTGGSYGYTF.

The J gene is TRBJ2-1, the V gene TRBV2, with D hard to call. The CDR3 extends over 14 amino acids. V lost 5 bases to trimming and J lost 3 bases, with 11 bases between them. Germline lookup yields CDR1 SNHLY and CDR2 FYNNEI. CDR3: CASSTILGYNEQFF. CDR3 nucleotide sequence: TGTGCCAGCAGTACGATTTTGGGCTACAATGAGCAGTTCTTC.

The CDR3 nucleotides read TGTGCCATCGCCCCTGGTGCGGGCACAGATACGCAGTATTTT. Amino acid sequence: CAIAPGAGTDTQYF. This chain links TRBV10-3 with TRBJ2-3, with D uncertain. Germline lookup yields CDR1 ENHRY and CDR2 SYGVKD. V shed 8 bases and J shed 1 base, with 13 bases lying between them. This CDR3 is built from 14 residues.

This sequence joins TRBV4-3 and TRBJ2-1; 7 nucleotides align to TRBD2. This CDR3 has 16 residues. Losses at the gene ends were 0 bases for V and 8 bases for J; bases not matched to a gene: 10. Germline-derived CDR1 and CDR2 are LGHNA and YSLEER. The CDR3 region is CASSQESGGSWDEQFF. The CDR3 DNA reads TGCGCCAGCAGCCAAGAGTCGGGCGGGAGCTGGGATGAGCAGTTCTTC.

The rearrangement links TRBV2 to TRBJ2-3, with 7 positions matching TRBD2. The junction had 9 bases not matched to a gene; V was cut back by 9 bases and J by 3 bases. The germline CDR1 and CDR2 sequences are SNHLY and FYNNEI. This CDR3 is 14 amino acids long. CDR3 sequence (DNA): TGTGCCAGTGGTGGGAGGGCCGAGACAGATACGCAGTATTTT. Translating it yields CASGGRAETDTQYF.